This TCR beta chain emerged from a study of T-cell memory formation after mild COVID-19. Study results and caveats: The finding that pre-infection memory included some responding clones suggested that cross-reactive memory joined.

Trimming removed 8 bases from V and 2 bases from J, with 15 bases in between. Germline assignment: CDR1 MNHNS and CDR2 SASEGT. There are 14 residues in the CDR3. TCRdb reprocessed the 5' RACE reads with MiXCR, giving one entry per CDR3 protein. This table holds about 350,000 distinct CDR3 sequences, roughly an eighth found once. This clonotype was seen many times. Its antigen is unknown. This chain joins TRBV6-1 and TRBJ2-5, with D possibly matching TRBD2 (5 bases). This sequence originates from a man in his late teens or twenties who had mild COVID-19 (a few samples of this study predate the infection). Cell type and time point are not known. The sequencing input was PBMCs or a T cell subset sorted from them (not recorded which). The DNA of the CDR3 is TGTGCCAGCTCGGGGAATGGGCATCAAGAGACCCAGTACTTC. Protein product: CASSGNGHQETQYF.